Listed here are 29 T cell receptor beta chains from one sample, sequenced in a study of shared clonotypes between healthy human individuals. Clones were sequenced by immunoSEQ multiplex PCR, and TCRdb holds only the in-frame ones, with some missing. This sample yields approximately 2,000,000 clones, of which less than 95% are seen a single time; about 0.36% belongs to the top ten. Sequencing was carried out using naive CD4+ T cells from PBMCs. Sample subset: CD45RA+ positively selected. These receptor sequences come from a man between 18 and 29 years old in good health. Some clones in this sample may be carry-over from other donors' samples.

This rearrangement joins TRBV5-5 to TRBJ2-5, with no clear D. The CDR3 covers 12 residues. Germline loops: CDR1 SGHKS, CDR2 YYEKEE (reference sequence). Trimming pared 0 bases from V and 5 bases from J, leaving 5 bases between. The DNA for the CDR3 is TGTGCCAGCAGCTTGGTGTCGGAGACCCAGTACTTC. Amino acid sequence: CASSLVSETQYF.

The rearrangement joins TRBV14 to TRBJ1-1, with D tentatively TRBD1 (5 bases). Germline CDR1 and CDR2: SGHDN and FVKESK. The CDR3 runs to 11 residues. The V end was cut by 4 bases, the J end by 11 bases, with 11 bases between. The CDR3 reads CASSRGGSAFF. The CDR3 DNA reads TGTGCCAGCAGCCGGGGGGGATCGGCTTTCTTT.

V gene TRBV21-1 combines with J gene TRBJ1-3. TRBV21-1 is described as a pseudogene. The CDR3 spans 16 residues. The CDR3 is CASSKSGTYSGNTIYF. The CDR3 DNA follows: TGTGCCAGCAGCAAGTCGGGAACCTACTCTGGAAACACCATATATTTT.

The gene calls are TRBV10-3 and TRBJ1-2; 7 bases align to TRBD1. The V gene end was trimmed by 8 bases and the J gene end by 0 bases; junction bases not matched to a gene: 3. Germline loops: CDR1 ENHRY, CDR2 SYGVKD. This CDR3 has 13 amino acids. The CDR3 protein is CAIRDSSNYGYTF. In nucleotides, the CDR3 is TGTGCCATCCGGGACAGCTCTAACTATGGCTACACCTTC.

As for this clone: Other DNA sequences in the same sample also yield this CDR3. The chain joins TRBV30 to TRBJ2-7; TRBD2 is a possible D gene (6 bases). V lost 1 base and J lost 7, with 14 bases in between. The length of the CDR3 is 13 residues. Germline loops: CDR1 GTSNPN, CDR2 SVGIG (reference sequence). The CDR3 protein is CAWSADRGWEQYF. Here the CDR3 DNA reads TGTGCCTGGAGTGCCGATCGGGGGTGGGAGCAGTACTTC.

The chain combines TRBV14 with TRBJ2-2; 7 nucleotides line up with TRBD1. CDR1 and CDR2 (germline): SGHDN, FVKESK. The CDR3 has 13 amino acids. V dropped 6 bases and J dropped 6; count of bases not matched to a gene: 4. This chain's CDR3 is CASRHQGAGELFF. The CDR3, as DNA: TGTGCCAGCAGACATCAGGGGGCCGGGGAGCTGTTTTTT.

This sequence joins TRBV18 and TRBJ2-2; D perhaps matches TRBD1 (6 bases). This CDR3 region has 15 residues. Between the trimmed V and J ends, which lost 6 bases and 3 bases, there was a span of 14 bases. Germline-derived CDR1 and CDR2 are KGHSH and LQKENI. The CDR3 DNA is TGTGCCAGCTCCCCAGGGGCATCGTACACCGGGGAGCTGTTTTTT. Translating it yields CASSPGASYTGELFF.

The chain links TRBV5-6 to TRBJ2-2, with D perhaps matching TRBD1 (6 bases). The CDR3 sequence is 15 residues long. CDR1 and CDR2 from the germline V gene are SGHDT and YYEEEE. Trimming stripped 1 base from V and 8 bases from J, with 15 bases between. The CDR3 nucleotides read TGTGCCAGCAGCTTGTTCCAGGGGACGATGGGGGAGCTGTTTTTT. Translated, it gives CASSLFQGTMGELFF.

As regards this clone: This same CDR3 is encoded by further DNA sequences in the sample. The chain uses TRBV5-1 and TRBJ1-4; D perhaps matches TRBD1 (5 bases). Trimming removed 3 bases from V and 3 bases from J, with 9 bases in between. Germline CDR1 is SGHRS and CDR2 is YFSETQ. The CDR3 totals 14 residues. The CDR3 here is CASSSGGSNEKLFF. DNA for the CDR3: TGCGCCAGCAGCTCGGGGGGTTCTAATGAAAAACTGTTTTTT.

The chain couples TRBV11-2 to TRBJ2-2; weak D call: TRBD1 (6 bases). In germline, CDR1 is SGHAT, CDR2 FQNNGV. The CDR3 contains 18 residues. Trimming took 0 bases from V and 1 from J, leaving 15 bases between them. Here the CDR3 reads CASSLDLSDSLNTGELFF. As DNA, the CDR3 is TGTGCCAGCAGCTTAGATCTTTCGGACAGCCTGAACACCGGGGAGCTGTTTTTT.

This chain connects TRBV18 to TRBJ2-7; 7 bases are shared with TRBD1. Germline V CDR1 and CDR2: KGHSH, LQKENI. Germline trimming cut 5 bases from V and 0 bases from J; bases unmatched to any gene: 7. This CDR3 has 15 amino acids. The CDR3 protein is CASSWGQKPSYEQYF. The DNA for the CDR3 is TGTGCCAGCTCATGGGGACAGAAGCCCTCCTACGAGCAGTACTTC.

For this clone: Different DNA sequences within this sample yield the same CDR3. The gene calls are TRBV11-3 and TRBJ2-7; a weak D match, TRBD2 (5 bases). V dropped 1 base and J dropped 6 bases, with 10 bases sitting between them. The germline V gene has CDR1 SGHNT and CDR2 YENEEA. CDR3 length: 13 residues. The CDR3 nucleotides read TGTGCCAGCAGCTTAGGGGCGGGTGGCGAGCAGTACTTC. Its translation: CASSLGAGGEQYF.

The chain joins TRBV29-1 to TRBJ1-1, with D perhaps matching TRBD1 (5 bases). Germline lookup yields CDR1 SQVTM and CDR2 ANQGSEA. This CDR3 region has 12 residues. The V end lost 3 bases, the J end lost 6 bases, and 11 bases lay between the germline ends. As DNA, the CDR3 is TGCAGCGTTGAGGGGGGTTCGGCTGAAGCTTTCTTT. Its translation is CSVEGGSAEAFF.

In the case of this clone: The sample carries other DNA sequences with the same CDR3. The chain combines TRBV28 with TRBJ2-3; D is undetermined. Trimming removed 5 bases at V and 3 bases at J, with 9 bases between. The CDR3 consists of 13 residues. Germline V gives CDR1 MDHEN, CDR2 SYDVKM. The CDR3: CASSPGPTDTQYF. The CDR3 nucleotides are TGTGCCAGCAGTCCTGGGCCGACAGATACGCAGTATTTT.

This sequence joins TRBV7-6 and TRBJ2-7; TRBD2 matches 12 bases. The V segment lost 3 bases and the J segment 3 bases; nucleotides outside the gene matches: 3. The CDR3 loop spans 15 amino acids. The germline gives CDR1 SGHVS, CDR2 FNYEAQ. In nucleotides, the CDR3 is TGTGCCAGCAGCTTCAGGACTAGCGGGATCTACGAGCAGTACTTC. Translated, it gives CASSFRTSGIYEQYF.

This clone was detected only once. V and J are TRBV11-2 and TRBJ1-4; maybe TRBD1 (5 bases). Germline CDR1 is SGHAT and CDR2 is FQNNGV. Trimming took 5 bases from V and 3 from J, leaving 13 bases between them. The CDR3 consists of 15 residues. In DNA, the CDR3 is TGTGCCAGCAGCGCGGGCAGGGACCCTAATGAAAAACTGTTTTTT. The encoded protein is CASSAGRDPNEKLFF. Variable domain in full (rest from reference TRBV11-2 and TRBJ1-4): EAGVAQSPRYKIIEKRQSVAFWCNPISGHATLYWYQQILGQGPKLLIQFQNNGVVDDSQLPKDRFSAERLKGVDSTLKIQPAKLEDSAVYLCASSAGRDPNEKLFFGSGTQLSVL.

The chain has TRBV29-1 and TRBJ2-7; 7 bases align to TRBD1. The V segment lost 6 bases and the J segment 3 bases; nucleotides outside the gene matches: 8. There are 13 residues in the CDR3. Germline-derived CDR1 and CDR2 are SQVTM and ANQGSEA. In DNA form, the CDR3 reads TGCAGCGTGCGAAGGGGGCAGAACTACGAGCAGTACTTC. Its translation is CSVRRGQNYEQYF.

The rearrangement uses TRBV7-2 and TRBJ2-3, with D perhaps TRBD1 (6 bases). This CDR3 is 16 amino acids long. Germline-derived CDR1 and CDR2 are SGHTA and FQGNSA. With 1 base removed from V and 1 base from J, the gap between germline ends came to 12 bases. The CDR3 region is CASSLGRGTGTDTQYF. The CDR3 bases are TGTGCCAGCAGCTTAGGCAGGGGCACCGGCACAGATACGCAGTATTTT.

This clone was seen once. The V gene is TRBV9, the J gene TRBJ1-4; 7 nucleotides match TRBD1. Germline V gene data show CDR1 as SGDLS and CDR2 as YYNGEE. This CDR3 is 14 amino acids long. Losses at the gene ends were 4 bases for V and 7 bases for J; bases not matched to a gene: 7. The CDR3 DNA sequence: TGTGCCAGCAGCCCCAGGGGGGAGGGTGAAAAACTGTTTTTT. Translating gives CASSPRGEGEKLFF.

The rearrangement joins TRBV9 to TRBJ2-3; D perhaps matches TRBD2 (6 bases). V was trimmed by 0 bases and J by 1 base, leaving 12 bases between them. The CDR3 totals 16 residues. Germline V gene sequence: CDR1 SGDLS, CDR2 YYNGEE. CDR3 region: CASSVGGGLRTDTQYF. In nucleotides, the CDR3 is TGTGCCAGCAGCGTAGGGGGCGGACTACGCACAGATACGCAGTATTTT.

This clone is a singleton in its sample. The V and J genes are TRBV4-2 and TRBJ1-1; TRBD1 agrees at 7 bases. Germline assignment: CDR1 LGHNA and CDR2 YNFKEQ. The trim removed 5 bases at V and 5 bases at J, leaving 8 bases unmatched. The CDR3 sequence is 14 residues long. Here the CDR3 DNA reads TGTGCCAGCAGCGTCGGACAGGTGGAGACTGAAGCTTTCTTT. It codes for CASSVGQVETEAFF.

DNA of the CDR3: TGCGCCAGCAGCTTGGGTTATTCGGCGAACACCGGGGAGCTGTTTTTT. It is translated as CASSLGYSANTGELFF. The genes are TRBV5-1 and TRBJ2-2; no clear D gene. This CDR3 spans 16 amino acids. Germline V gene sequence: CDR1 SGHRS, CDR2 YFSETQ. Trimming pared 0 bases from V and 0 bases from J, leaving 9 bases between.

This clone was detected once. Here the CDR3 reads CASSLGTTPKTQYF. The DNA for the CDR3 is TGTGCCAGCAGCTTGGGGACTACTCCTAAGACCCAGTACTTC. The chain uses TRBV7-2 and TRBJ2-5; 7 bases map to TRBD2. This CDR3 is built from 14 residues. Looked up from germline, CDR1 is SGHTA and CDR2 is FQGNSA. V gave up 3 bases and J gave up 6 bases; unmatched junction bases: 7. The variable domain in full, with the rest retrieved from reference TRBV7-2 and TRBJ2-5, is GAGVSQSPSNKVTEKGKDVELRCDPISGHTALYWYRQSLGQGLEFLIYFQGNSAPDKSGLPSDRFSAERTGGSVSTLTIQRTQQEDSAVYLCASSLGTTPKTQYFGPGTRLLVL.

The J gene is TRBJ2-2, the V gene TRBV2; 8 bases align to TRBD1. J lost 5 bases, V lost 4 bases, and 3 bases had no gene match. CDR1 and CDR2 from the germline V gene are SNHLY and FYNNEI. This CDR3 is built from 14 residues. In DNA form, the CDR3 reads TGTGCCAGCAGTGGGACAGGGCGGACCGGGGAGCTGTTTTTT. The encoded protein is CASSGTGRTGELFF.

The V gene is TRBV7-2, the J gene TRBJ2-3; the D gene is possibly TRBD2 (6 bases). This CDR3 has 15 residues. The germline CDR1 and CDR2 sequences are SGHTA and FQGNSA. V was clipped by 5 bases and J by 1 base, with 13 bases between them. CDR3 DNA: TGTGCCAGCAGCCCGCGGGACGGAGGCACAGATACGCAGTATTTT. Its translation: CASSPRDGGTDTQYF.

The genes are TRBV7-3 and TRBJ2-1, with D possibly matching TRBD1 (6 bases). This CDR3 comprises 15 residues. Germline V gives CDR1 SGHTA, CDR2 FQGTGA. The V end was cut by 3 bases, the J end by 0 bases, with 9 bases between. The CDR3 region is CASSLGAVSYNEQFF. The CDR3 DNA reads TGTGCCAGCAGCTTGGGGGCAGTCTCCTACAATGAGCAGTTCTTC.

This rearrangement joins TRBV28 to TRBJ2-7; 9 nucleotides match TRBD1. CDR1 and CDR2 from the germline V gene are MDHEN and SYDVKM. CDR3 size: 15 residues. With V trimmed by 6 bases and J by 9 bases, 15 bases remained unmatched. Written as DNA, the CDR3 is TGTGCCAGCAGATCGGCCGGGACAGGGAAGGTAGGGCAGTACTTC. Translating gives CASRSAGTGKVGQYF.

A remark on this clone: One end of the junction varies from germline; a read error may be responsible. The chain employs TRBV5-6 and TRBJ2-2; D may be TRBD2 (6 bases). This CDR3 has 14 residues. Germline V gene lookup returns CDR1 SGHDT and CDR2 YYEEEE. The CDR3 DNA sequence: TGTGCCAGTAGCTTGTGGGGGGTCGCCGGGGAGCTGTTTTTT. This codes for CASSLWGVAGELFF.

The gene calls are TRBV7-9 and TRBJ2-2; the match to TRBD2 covers 7 bases. The germline V gene encodes CDR1 SEHNR and CDR2 FQNEAQ (reference sequence). Trimming took 7 bases from V and 7 from J; bases not matched to a gene: 18. This CDR3 region has 17 residues. The CDR3 nucleotides read TGTGCCAGCAACCGAGGGACGGCCAGCGGGGCACTCGGGGAGCTGTTTTTT. It encodes CASNRGTASGALGELFF.